This TCR beta chain was documented in a study of shared clonotypes between healthy human individuals. The overall study: Aged between 18 and 49, the donors were a couple of women and three men. Each donor had three CD4 naive, three CD4 memory, two CD8 naive and one CD8 memory plate.

Clones were read by immunoSEQ multiplex PCR, and TCRdb kept only the in-frame ones, dropping some. Found here are approximately 2,300,000 clones, around 93% of them singletons; the top ten hold about 0.36%. The CDR3 runs to 14 residues. CDR1 and CDR2 (germline): SGHRS, YFSETQ. V lost 4 bases to trimming and J lost 6 bases; unmatched junction nucleotides: 3. The specimen was naive CD4+ T cells from PBMCs. Sample subset: CD45RA+ positively selected. The sequence was collected from a man aged 18 to 29 in good health. Some clones in this sample may be carry-over from other donors' samples. The chain recombines TRBV5-1 with TRBJ2-1; 11 positions agree with TRBD2. The CDR3 spells CASSHGTSGNEQFF. The CDR3 nucleotides are TGCGCCAGCAGCCACGGGACTAGCGGCAATGAGCAGTTCTTC. The variable domain in full, with the rest retrieved from reference TRBV5-1 and TRBJ2-1, is KAGVTQTPRYLIKTRGQQVTLSCSPISGHRSVSWYQQTPGQGLQFLFEYFSETQRNKGNFPGRFSGRQFSNSRSEMNVSTLELGDSALYLCASSHGTSGNEQFFGPGTRLTVL.